A selection of T cell receptor beta chains follows, all from one sample in a study of blood T cells in healthy people across ages. TCRdb called the 5' RACE reads again in MiXCR, with one record for every CDR3 protein. The repertoire includes about 930,000 distinct CDR3 sequences, roughly 28% of them detected once, and roughly 10% sits in the top ten. These data also featured in a second study, about T cells of mothers and their children.

The sequenced material came from blood. The receptors shown here come from a woman aged 35 to 49 in good health. Each CDR3 is given with its conserved first and last residue. A D gene is named only where the DNA matches it firmly. A clone size is listed for some rows: how often the clone was seen (once, few, many), or a class if it is expanded.

clone_size | j_call | v_call | d_call | cdr3_aa | cdr3_nt
. | TRBJ2-1 | TRBV4-1 | . | CASSQGTLIYNEQFF | TGCGCCAGCAGCCAAGGGACACTGATCTACAATGAGCAGTTCTTC
. | TRBJ1-1 | TRBV18 | . | CASSPRWGGEAFF | TGTGCCAGCTCCCCCAGGTGGGGCGGTGAAGCTTTCTTT
. | TRBJ1-2 | TRBV28 | TRBD1 | CASSPSGTVGNYGYTF | TGTGCCAGCAGCCCCTCCGGGACAGTTGGGAACTATGGCTACACCTTC
many | TRBJ2-7 | TRBV9 | . | CASSPGRDRISYEQYF | TGTGCCAGCAGCCCCGGCCGAGACAGGATTTCCTACGAGCAGTACTTC
. | TRBJ2-7 | TRBV7-8 | . | CASSSTTYYEQYF | TGTGCCAGCAGCTCGACTACATACTACGAGCAGTACTTC
. | TRBJ1-4 | TRBV2 | . | CASSSGTLGDEKLFF | TGTGCCAGCAGTTCCGGGACGCTCGGCGATGAAAAACTGTTTTTT
. | TRBJ2-1 | TRBV9 | TRBD2 | CASSVSLAGGSNEQFF | TGTGCCAGCAGCGTTAGCCTAGCGGGGGGCAGCAATGAGCAGTTCTTC
. | TRBJ2-7 | TRBV29-1 | TRBD1 | CSVLTGQGYEQYF | TGCAGCGTATTGACAGGGCAGGGCTACGAGCAGTACTTC
few | TRBJ2-5 | TRBV2 | . | CASRRTAQETQYF | TGTGCCAGCAGGCGGACAGCACAAGAGACCCAGTACTTC
many | TRBJ2-7 | TRBV29-1 | TRBD2 | CSVLTSGGYEQYF | TGCAGCGTTCTTACTAGCGGGGGTTACGAGCAGTACTTC
few | TRBJ1-1 | TRBV7-2 | TRBD1 | CASSPQGAIAGTEAFF | TGTGCCAGCAGTCCACAGGGGGCGATCGCCGGCACTGAAGCTTTCTTT
. | TRBJ2-6 | TRBV28 | . | CASSSRSGESGANVLTF | TGTGCCAGCAGTTCCCGCTCTGGGGAATCTGGGGCCAACGTCCTGACTTTC
few | TRBJ2-1 | TRBV7-9 | TRBD2 | CASSLGVLGTSLGEQFF | TGTGCCAGCAGCTTAGGAGTACTCGGGACTAGTCTCGGGGAGCAGTTCTTC
. | TRBJ2-7 | TRBV28 | . | CASSLAGHYEQYF | TGTGCCAGCAGTTTAGCGGGACACTACGAGCAGTACTTC
. | TRBJ1-1 | TRBV20-1 | TRBD1 | CTAKGQVEAFF | TGCACCGCTAAGGGACAGGTTGAAGCTTTCTTT
few | TRBJ1-1 | TRBV28 | . | CASRWSRTEAFF | TGTGCCAGCCGGTGGAGCAGAACTGAAGCTTTCTTT
. | TRBJ2-3 | TRBV2 | TRBD1 | CASRATGANTDTQYF | TGTGCCAGCAGAGCGACAGGGGCTAACACAGATACGCAGTATTTT
. | TRBJ2-3 | TRBV5-1 | TRBD1 | CASSSGGRTDTQYF | TGCGCCAGCAGCTCAGGGGGCAGGACAGATACGCAGTATTTT
few | TRBJ2-1 | TRBV10-3 | . | CAISDGQVDEQFF | TGTGCCATCAGTGACGGCCAGGTTGATGAGCAGTTCTTC
. | TRBJ1-1 | TRBV20-1 | . | CSASMGPMNTEAFF | TGCAGTGCGAGTATGGGTCCCATGAACACTGAAGCTTTCTTT
. | TRBJ1-2 | TRBV4-3 | . | CASSQARGIYGYTF | TGCGCCAGCAGCCAAGCCCGGGGGATCTATGGCTACACCTTC
. | TRBJ2-5 | TRBV3-1 | . | CASSQVRLDRQETQYF | TGTGCCAGCAGCCAAGTAAGGCTAGACAGGCAGGAGACCCAGTACTTC
. | TRBJ2-1 | TRBV28 | . | CASSRVGGKGNEQFF | TGTGCCAGTTCTAGGGTGGGGGGAAAGGGGAATGAGCAGTTCTTC
. | TRBJ2-7 | TRBV14 | . | CASSHPGSTYEQYF | TGTGCCAGCAGCCACCCAGGCAGTACCTACGAGCAGTACTTC
. | TRBJ2-5 | TRBV20-1 | . | CSARDGRRDQETQYF | TGCAGTGCTAGAGATGGCCGACGGGACCAAGAGACCCAGTACTTC